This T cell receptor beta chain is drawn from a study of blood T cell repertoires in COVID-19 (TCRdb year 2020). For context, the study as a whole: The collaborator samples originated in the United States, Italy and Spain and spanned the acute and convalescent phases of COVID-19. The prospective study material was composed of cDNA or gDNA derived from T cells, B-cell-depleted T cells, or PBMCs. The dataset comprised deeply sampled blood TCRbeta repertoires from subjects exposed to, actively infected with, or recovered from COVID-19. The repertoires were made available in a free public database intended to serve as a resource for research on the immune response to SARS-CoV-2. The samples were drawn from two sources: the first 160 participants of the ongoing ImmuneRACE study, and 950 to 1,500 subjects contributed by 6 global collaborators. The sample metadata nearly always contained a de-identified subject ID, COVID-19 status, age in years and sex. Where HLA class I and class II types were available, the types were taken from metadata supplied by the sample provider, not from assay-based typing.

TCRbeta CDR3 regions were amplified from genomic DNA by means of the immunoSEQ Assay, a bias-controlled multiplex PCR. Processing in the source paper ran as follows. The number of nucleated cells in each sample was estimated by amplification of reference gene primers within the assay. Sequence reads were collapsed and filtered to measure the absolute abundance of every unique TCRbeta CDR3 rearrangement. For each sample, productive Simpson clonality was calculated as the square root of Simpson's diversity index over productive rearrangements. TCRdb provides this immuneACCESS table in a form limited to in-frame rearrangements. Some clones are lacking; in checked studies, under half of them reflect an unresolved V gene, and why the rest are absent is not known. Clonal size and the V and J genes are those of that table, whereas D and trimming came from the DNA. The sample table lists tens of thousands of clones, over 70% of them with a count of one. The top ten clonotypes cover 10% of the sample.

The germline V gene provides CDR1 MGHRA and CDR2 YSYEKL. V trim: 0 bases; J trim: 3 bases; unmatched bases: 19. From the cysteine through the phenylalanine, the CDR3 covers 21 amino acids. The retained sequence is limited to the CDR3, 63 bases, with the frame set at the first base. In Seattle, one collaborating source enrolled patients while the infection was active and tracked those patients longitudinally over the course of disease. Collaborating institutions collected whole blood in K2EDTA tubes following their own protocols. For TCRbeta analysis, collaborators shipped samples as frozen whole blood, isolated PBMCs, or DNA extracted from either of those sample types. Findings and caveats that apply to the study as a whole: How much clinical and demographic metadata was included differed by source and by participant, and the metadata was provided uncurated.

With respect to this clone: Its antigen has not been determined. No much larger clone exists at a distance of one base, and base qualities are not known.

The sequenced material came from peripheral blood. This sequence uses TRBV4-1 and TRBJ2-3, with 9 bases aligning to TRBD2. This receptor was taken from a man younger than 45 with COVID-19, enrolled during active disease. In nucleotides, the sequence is TGCGCCAGCAGCCAAGATAGGGGTTGGGGACACACAAGCGGGAGGACAGATACGCAGTATTTT. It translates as CASSQDRGWGHTSGRTDTQYF.